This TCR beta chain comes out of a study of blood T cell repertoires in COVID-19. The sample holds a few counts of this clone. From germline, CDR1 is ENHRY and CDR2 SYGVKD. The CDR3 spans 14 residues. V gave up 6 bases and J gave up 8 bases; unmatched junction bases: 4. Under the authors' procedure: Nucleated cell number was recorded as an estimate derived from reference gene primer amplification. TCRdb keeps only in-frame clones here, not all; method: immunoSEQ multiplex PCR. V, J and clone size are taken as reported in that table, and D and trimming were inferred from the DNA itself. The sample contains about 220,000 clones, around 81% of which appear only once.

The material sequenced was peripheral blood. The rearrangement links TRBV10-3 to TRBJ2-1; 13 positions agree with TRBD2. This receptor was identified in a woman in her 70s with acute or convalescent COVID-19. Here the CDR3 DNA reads TGTGCCATCAGGGAGACTAGCGGGGGGTATGAGCAGTTCTTC. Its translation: CAIRETSGGYEQFF.